Included here is one TCR beta chain sequence, with context. Its antigen is still unknown. Nothing much larger sits one base from this clone, and base qualities are not available. Looking up the germline V gene yields CDR1 SGHTA and CDR2 FQGNSA. Taken from cysteine to phenylalanine, the CDR3 has 16 residues. Only the CDR3 part of the read is kept: 48 bases, read in frame from the first base. V and J lose 3 bases and 0 bases, and a span of 9 bases separates them. Libraries came from 5' RACE. A second PCR of about 6 to 11 cycles was run with a J-beta primer mix and a sample-barcoded 5' primer. A unique molecular identifier was introduced onto each TCR beta cDNA molecule by a template-switch 5' adaptor carrying 12 random nucleotides. Each sample yielded at least 3 million CDR3-containing paired-end reads. All of the RNA was converted into first-strand cDNA using the Mint cDNA synthesis kit, with a TRBC-specific oligonucleotide serving as the primer. Following uracil-DNA glycosylase treatment, a first 18-cycle PCR with universal primers M1SS and BC2_uni_R was performed on all cDNA. The authors' analysis ran thus. Normalization of each sample was performed by random selection of 1 million high-quality reads, each carrying a distinct molecular identifier. Reads sharing molecular identifiers were discarded rather than binned into consensus sequences. MiTCR, set to a Q25 quality threshold and the strictest error-elimination algorithm, was used for CDR3 identification, clonotype clustering and error correction. A nonparametric unseen species model using Euler transformation provided a lower-bound estimate of total TCR beta diversity. TCRdb trimmed public reads at Q25 via fastp, called clones via MiXCR and kept in-frame beta chains. Each CDR3 protein appears once, grouped with its most common genes and DNA. What appears here as the V and J calls and clone size reflects TCRdb's work, not the paper's. The sample table shows 1,800,000 or so distinct CDR3 sequences, and approximately 39% are seen once. Clones ranked in the top ten supply 23% of the sample.

The data derive from a study of blood T cells in healthy people across ages (dated by TCRdb to between 2015 and 2016). The study in broad terms: In model experiments, template switching captured roughly one uniquely barcoded TCR beta cDNA molecule for every two T cells. For two donors (one aged 18 to 30 and one aged 80 or older), the study analyzed two additional independent replicas of 1 million unique cDNA reads from the same blood draw. To track age-related changes in TCR beta repertoire diversity, the study relied on deep sequencing normalized with unique cDNA molecular identifiers. To avoid experimental bias, donors of different ages were spread randomly across the sequencing lanes. The donors were split into four age groups: young (average around 16 years), middle-aged (nearly 40), aged (more than 60) and long-lived (approximately 80). General findings and caveats noted by the study authors: Estimates of total diversity based on one million sequenced T cells were regarded as lower bounds and as underestimates. Since profiling was done on bulk unsorted PBMCs, naive and antigen-experienced compartments could not be conclusively compared. A strong correlation was found between observed TCR beta diversity and the percentage of naive T cells measured by flow cytometry. As age increased, observed TCR beta diversity per million T cells dropped in a roughly linear way, and a significant reduction was already evident by age approximately 40. Compared with the aged group, the long-lived group had more naive CD4+ T cells, fewer expanded clones and increased TCR diversity, suggesting age selection. The CMV infection status of donors was not known, potentially confounding age-related changes in expanded clonotypes.

The roughly 39 donors, aged 6 to 90 years, were systemically healthy Caucasian individuals from Russia. Each donor gave around 9 milliliters of peripheral blood, collected into EDTA-treated Vacutainer tubes. Ficoll-Paque density-gradient centrifugation was used to isolate PBMCs, with at least 6 million obtained per sample. Trizol reagent was used to extract total RNA from the PBMCs, yielding at least 5 micrograms per sample. Naive CD45RAhigh/CD27high T cell percentages were measured by flow cytometry on a PBMC aliquot from every donor. The sample consisted of blood. This sequence originates from a human donor in good health. The rearranged chain carries TRBV7-2 and TRBJ2-6, with the D gene call left open. Read as DNA, the sequence is TGTGCCAGCAGCTTGCCGAAAACCTCTGGGGCCAACGTCCTGACTTTC. Its coded protein is CASSLPKTSGANVLTF.